These 8 T cell receptor beta chains came from one sample sequenced in a study of blood T cell repertoires in COVID-19. TCRdb keeps only in-frame clones here, not all; method: immunoSEQ multiplex PCR. The sample has 250,000 or so clones, 80% to 90% seen once; the top ten hold 4.1%. Input material: PBMCs or T cells enriched from blood (not recorded which). All receptors derive from a young woman with acute COVID-19.

The chain joins TRBV2 to TRBJ2-2; TRBD2 matches 7 bases. There are 14 residues in the CDR3. The J segment lost 13 bases and the V segment lost 0 bases, leaving 8 bases of the junction unmatched. Germline loops: CDR1 SNHLY, CDR2 FYNNEI. CDR3 loop: CASSEAPSGPWLFF. Here the CDR3 DNA reads TGTGCCAGCAGTGAAGCGCCTAGCGGCCCGTGGCTGTTTTTT.

The genes are TRBV21-1 and TRBJ1-4. TRBV21-1 is recorded as a pseudogene. CDR3 length: 15 amino acids. The CDR3 DNA sequence: TGTGCCAGCAGCAAAGTATCCACCTATAATGAAAAACTGTTTTTT. It encodes CASSKVSTYNEKLFF.

This chain joins TRBV2 and TRBJ1-1; D perhaps matches TRBD1 (5 bases). CDR1 is SNHLY, CDR2 FYNNEI, per germline. V shed 4 bases and J shed 0 bases, with 15 bases lying between them. This CDR3 spans 16 amino acids. CDR3 sequence (DNA): TGTGCCAGCAGTGGGGGAGGCGGGGGGATGAACACTGAAGCTTTCTTT. This sequence encodes CASSGGGGGMNTEAFF. The complete variable domain, with remaining parts taken from reference TRBV2 and TRBJ1-1, reads EPEVTQTPSHQVTQMGQEVILRCVPISNHLYFYWYRQILGQKVEFLVSFYNNEISEKSEIFDDQFSVERPDGSNFTLKIRSTKLEDSAMYFCASSGGGGGMNTEAFFGQGTRLTVV.

This chain joins TRBV27 and TRBJ2-2; TRBD1 matches 8 bases. Germline-derived CDR1 and CDR2 are MNHEY and SMNVEV (reference sequence). V was pared by 4 bases and J by 8 bases, with 6 bases of the junction left unmatched. This CDR3 contains 14 residues. This chain's CDR3 is CASSYRTGTGELFF. The CDR3 DNA reads TGTGCCAGCAGTTACAGGACAGGGACGGGGGAGCTGTTTTTT.

This sequence joins TRBV19 and TRBJ2-1; the D is unclear. The CDR3 spans 15 residues. CDR1 and CDR2 from the germline V gene are LNHDA and SQIVND (reference sequence). Trimming took 5 bases from V and 2 from J, leaving 13 bases between them. Written as DNA, the CDR3 is TGTGCCAGTAGTCCGTCGAGCATCCCCTACAATGAGCAGTTCTTC. Protein product: CASSPSSIPYNEQFF.

This chain uses TRBV2 with TRBJ2-7; D perhaps matches TRBD1 (6 bases). With 2 bases removed from V and 2 bases from J, the gap between germline ends came to 13 bases. The CDR3 covers 15 residues. Per germline, CDR1 SNHLY and CDR2 FYNNEI. This chain's CDR3 is CASSEYRTAAYEQYF. CDR3 DNA sequence: TGTGCCAGCAGTGAATATAGGACAGCAGCCTACGAGCAGTACTTC.

This rearrangement joins TRBV5-1 to TRBJ2-1, with 9 bases identical to TRBD2. Looked up from germline, CDR1 is SGHRS and CDR2 is YFSETQ. J lost 2 bases, V lost 1 base, and 7 bases had no gene match. The CDR3 totals 17 residues. The CDR3 sequence: CASSLNAGGAPYNEQFF. CDR3 in DNA: TGCGCCAGCAGCTTGAATGCGGGGGGGGCCCCCTACAATGAGCAGTTCTTC. The variable domain in full, completed from reference TRBV5-1 and TRBJ2-1, reads KAGVTQTPRYLIKTRGQQVTLSCSPISGHRSVSWYQQTPGQGLQFLFEYFSETQRNKGNFPGRFSGRQFSNSRSEMNVSTLELGDSALYLCASSLNAGGAPYNEQFFGPGTRLTVL.

The chain has TRBV19 and TRBJ1-2; no firm D call. Germline CDR1 is LNHDA and CDR2 is SQIVND (reference sequence). The CDR3 totals 12 residues. Trimming stripped 3 bases from V and 6 bases from J, with 8 bases between. The CDR3 DNA sequence: TGTGCCAGTAGTATCTCGGTCGATGGCTACACCTTC. Residues: CASSISVDGYTF.